The clone carrying this T cell receptor beta chain was seen a few times. Its specificity is not known. The PCR made use of 60 Vbeta and 13 Jbeta primers. Sequencing used immunoSEQ multiplex PCR; TCRdb keeps in-frame clones, though not all of them. Of 100,000 or so clones listed, around four fifths are singletons. The V gene's germline CDR1 is MNHEY and CDR2 SMNVEV (reference sequence). The CDR3 is made up of 14 amino acids. Trimming shortened V by 6 bases and J by 0 bases, and 8 bases separated the two germline ends. The entry originates in a study of cytomegalovirus exposure and HLA in healthy donors. Study-level points and caveats: Follow-up analysis later connected one missense variant in DCLRE1C with trimming of TCR beta V- and J-genes.

The genes are TRBV27 and TRBJ2-2; tentatively, D is TRBD2 (5 bases). This receptor was identified in a man younger than 45 in good health and CMV-seronegative. The sample consisted of PBMCs. CDR3 bases: TGTGCCAGCAGCCACGGGACGAACACCGGGGAGCTGTTTTTT. Amino acid sequence: CASSHGTNTGELFF.